Detailed here is one T cell receptor (beta chain). The sample is drawn from a study of yellow fever vaccine responses in identical twins. Trimming removed 2 bases from V and 8 bases from J, with 10 bases in between. The CDR3 spans 13 residues. In germline, CDR1 is SGHAT, CDR2 FQNNGV. In TCRdb, the RT-PCR reads were re-called with MiXCR into one record per CDR3 protein. Of about 11,000 distinct CDR3 sequences listed, 77% were seen once; the top ten hold 7% to 8%. The TCR sequence derives from a woman aged 18-29 years who received the yellow fever vaccine. This chain joins TRBV11-2 and TRBJ2-1; the D is unclear. Sample: T cells from blood (PBMCs), unsorted or a sorted subset (not recorded which), taken before or after yellow fever vaccination (not recorded which). The DNA of the CDR3 is TGTGCCAGCAGCTTACTGCCTACGGATGAGCAGTTCTTC. Amino acids: CASSLLPTDEQFF.